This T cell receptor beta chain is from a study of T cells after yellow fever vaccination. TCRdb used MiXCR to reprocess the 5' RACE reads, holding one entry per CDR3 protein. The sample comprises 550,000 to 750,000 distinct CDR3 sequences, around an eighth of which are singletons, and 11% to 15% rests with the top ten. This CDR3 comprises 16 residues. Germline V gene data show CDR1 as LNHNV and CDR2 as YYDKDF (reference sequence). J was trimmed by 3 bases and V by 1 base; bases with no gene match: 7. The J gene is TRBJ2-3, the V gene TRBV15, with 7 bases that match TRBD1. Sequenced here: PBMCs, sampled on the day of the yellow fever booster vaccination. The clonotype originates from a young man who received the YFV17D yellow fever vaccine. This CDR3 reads CATSRGEYRGTDTQYF. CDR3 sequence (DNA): TGTGCCACCAGCAGAGGCGAGTACAGGGGAACAGATACGCAGTATTTT.